This TCR beta chain was found in a study of blood T cell repertoires in COVID-19 (dated by TCRdb to 2020 to 2021). Context from the whole study: Samples covering the acute and convalescent phases of COVID-19 were provided by collaborators in the United States, Italy and Spain. The repertoires were released in a freely available public database intended as a resource for research on the immune response to SARS-CoV-2. Nearly every sample came with metadata listing a de-identified subject ID, COVID-19 status, age in years and sex. The prospective study material was composed of cDNA or gDNA derived from T cells, B-cell-depleted T cells, or PBMCs. The dataset comprised deeply sampled blood TCRbeta repertoires from subjects exposed to, actively infected with, or recovered from COVID-19. Where available, HLA class I and class II types were taken from metadata supplied by the sample provider and were not determined by assay-based typing. The samples were drawn from the first 160 participants of the ongoing ImmuneRACE study and from roughly 1,300 subjects provided by 6 global collaborators.

Remarks on this clone: Its antigen is currently not known. There are no base qualities to consult, and no much larger clone falls within one base.

TCRbeta CDR3 regions were amplified from genomic DNA by means of the immunoSEQ Assay, a bias-controlled multiplex PCR. For the original study's pipeline: Within the assay, amplification of reference gene primers was used to estimate how many nucleated cells each sample contained. Sequence reads were collapsed and filtered to measure the absolute abundance of every unique TCRbeta CDR3 rearrangement. For each sample, productive Simpson clonality was calculated as the square root of Simpson's diversity index over productive rearrangements. TCRdb re-hosts the immuneACCESS table, in-frame sequences only. Its copies lack some clones; in the studies checked, an unresolved V gene accounts for under half of them, and the cause for the rest is not known. V, J and clone size are those of that table, while D and trimming were read from the DNA. This sample gives 200,000 to 250,000 clones in total; approximately 82% of them show up just once. 1.9% of the sample is held by the ten biggest clonotypes.

The investigation overall reported the following: Clinical and demographic metadata were provided uncurated, with the amount varying by source and participant.

Collaborating institutions collected whole blood in K2EDTA tubes following their own protocols. For TCRbeta analysis, collaborators shipped samples in one of three forms: frozen whole blood, isolated PBMCs, or DNA extracted from either of those sample types. As encoded in the germline V gene, CDR1 is SNHLY while CDR2 is FYNNEI. Ends trimmed: V by 4 bases, J by 10 bases; bases unmatched to a gene: 4. The CDR3 starts with the cysteine, ends with the phenylalanine, and has 13 residues. The DNA shown is the 39-base CDR3, in frame from base 1. Sample: peripheral blood. The V and J genes are TRBV2 and TRBJ2-7; 13 nucleotides in the junction match TRBD2. This receptor was taken from a woman of 80 years or more with acute or convalescent COVID-19. The CDR3 is CASSAGLAGAQYF. The bases are TGTGCCAGCAGTGCCGGACTAGCGGGAGCTCAGTACTTC.